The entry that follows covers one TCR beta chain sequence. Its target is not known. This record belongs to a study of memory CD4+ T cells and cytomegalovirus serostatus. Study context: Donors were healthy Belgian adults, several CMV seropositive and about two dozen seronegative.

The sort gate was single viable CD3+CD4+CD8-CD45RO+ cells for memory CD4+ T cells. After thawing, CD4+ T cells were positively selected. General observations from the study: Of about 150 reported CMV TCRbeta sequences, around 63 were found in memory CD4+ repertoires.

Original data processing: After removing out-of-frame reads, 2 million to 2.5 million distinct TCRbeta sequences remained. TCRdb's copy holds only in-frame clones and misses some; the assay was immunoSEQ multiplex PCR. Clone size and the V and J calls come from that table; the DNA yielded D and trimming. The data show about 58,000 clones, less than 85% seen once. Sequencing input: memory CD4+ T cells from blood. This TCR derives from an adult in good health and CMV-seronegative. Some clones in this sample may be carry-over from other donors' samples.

The CDR3 region has the DNA TGTGCCAGCAGTGAAGGCAGGGATAGCACAGATACGCAGTATTTT. Its translation is CASSEGRDSTDTQYF. This sequence joins TRBV25-1 and TRBJ2-3, with a possible D match to TRBD1 (5 bases). V shed 2 bases and J shed 0 bases, with 9 bases lying between them. Germline assignment: CDR1 MGHDK and CDR2 SYGVNS. The CDR3 is 15 residues long.